The source of this T cell receptor beta chain is a study of OX40 agonist ivuxolimab in advanced cancers. Study summary: In this trial design, patients received ivuxolimab intravenously at 0.01 to 10 mg/kg every 2 weeks.

Generated by immunoSEQ multiplex PCR, the TCRdb table keeps only in-frame clones and is missing some. Among roughly 100,000 clones listed, 70% to 90% were seen once. This CDR3 spans 13 amino acids. The V end lost 0 bases, the J end lost 7 bases, and 9 bases lay between the germline ends. Germline V CDR1 and CDR2: LGHNA, YNFKEQ. The starting material was CD4+ or CD8+ T cells sorted from blood, obtained in a trial of the OX40 agonist ivuxolimab. This receptor was obtained from an adult with an advanced solid tumor such as melanoma, head and neck, liver or kidney cancer. V usage is TRBV4-2 and J usage is TRBJ1-1, with D hard to call. CDR3: CASSQEEGYEAFF. The CDR3 DNA reads as TGTGCCAGCAGCCAAGAGGAGGGTTATGAAGCTTTCTTT.